This TCR beta chain was recovered during a study of blood T cell repertoires in COVID-19. Study details: Samples representing acute and convalescent COVID-19 were sourced from the United States, Italy and Spain. PBMCs, B-cell-depleted T cells, or T cells were the source of the cDNA or gDNA that made up the material.

The CDR3 consists of 20 residues. V was pared by 0 bases and J by 0 bases, with 9 bases of the junction left unmatched. The germline CDR1 and CDR2 sequences are KGHDR and SFDVKD. As handled by the study authors: Quantification of nucleated cells was approximated via reference gene primer amplification. Method: immunoSEQ multiplex PCR; TCRdb's copy keeps in-frame clones and lacks some. V, J and clone size were drawn from that table, and D and trimming were deduced from the DNA. The data contain roughly 120,000 clones, 85% to 90% of them singletons. The chain has TRBV24-1 and TRBJ2-1; TRBD2 aligns across 11 bases. Sequences were obtained from peripheral blood. The sequence was collected from a woman between 50 and 59 years old with active or convalescent COVID-19. DNA for the CDR3: TGTGCCACCAGTGATTTGCTAGCGGGAGGCCAACCACGCTCCTACAATGAGCAGTTCTTC. It codes for CATSDLLAGGQPRSYNEQFF.